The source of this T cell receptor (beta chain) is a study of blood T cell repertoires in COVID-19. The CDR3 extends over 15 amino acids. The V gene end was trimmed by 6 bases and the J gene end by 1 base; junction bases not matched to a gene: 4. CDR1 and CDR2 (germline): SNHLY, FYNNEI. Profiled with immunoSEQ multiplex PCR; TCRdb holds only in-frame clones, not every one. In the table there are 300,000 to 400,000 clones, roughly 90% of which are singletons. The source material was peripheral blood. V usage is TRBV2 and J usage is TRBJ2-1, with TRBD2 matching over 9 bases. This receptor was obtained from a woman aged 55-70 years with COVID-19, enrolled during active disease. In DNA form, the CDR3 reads TGTGCCAGCAGACAGGGACTAGCTTCCTACAATGAGCAGTTCTTC. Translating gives CASRQGLASYNEQFF.